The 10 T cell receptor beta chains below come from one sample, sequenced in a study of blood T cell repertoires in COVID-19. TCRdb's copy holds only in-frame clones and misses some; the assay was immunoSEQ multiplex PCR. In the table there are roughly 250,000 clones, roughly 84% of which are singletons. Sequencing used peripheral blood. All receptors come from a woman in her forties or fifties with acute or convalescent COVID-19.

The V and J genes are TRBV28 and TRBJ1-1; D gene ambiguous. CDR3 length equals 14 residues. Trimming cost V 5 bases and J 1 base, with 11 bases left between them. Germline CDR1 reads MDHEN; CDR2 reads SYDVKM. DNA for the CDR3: TGTGCCAGCAGTCCGACCAACAGGAACACTGAAGCTTTCTTT. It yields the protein CASSPTNRNTEAFF.

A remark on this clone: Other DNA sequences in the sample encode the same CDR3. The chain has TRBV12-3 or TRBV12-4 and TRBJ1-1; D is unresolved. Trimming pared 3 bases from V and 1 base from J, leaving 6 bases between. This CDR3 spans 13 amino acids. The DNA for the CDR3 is TGTGCCAGCAGTTTTGGGCGGAACACTGAAGCTTTCTTT. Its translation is CASSFGRNTEAFF.

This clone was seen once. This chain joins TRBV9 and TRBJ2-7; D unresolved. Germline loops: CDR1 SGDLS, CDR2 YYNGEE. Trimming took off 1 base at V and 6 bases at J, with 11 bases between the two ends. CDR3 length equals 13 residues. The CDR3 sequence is CASSVSPQAEQYF. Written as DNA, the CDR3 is TGTGCCAGCAGCGTATCCCCCCAAGCCGAGCAGTACTTC.

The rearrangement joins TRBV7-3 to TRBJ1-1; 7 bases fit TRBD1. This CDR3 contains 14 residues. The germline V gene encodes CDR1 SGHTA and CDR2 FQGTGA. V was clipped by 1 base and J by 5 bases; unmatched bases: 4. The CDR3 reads CASSLSWDSTEAFF. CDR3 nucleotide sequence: TGTGCCAGCAGCTTAAGTTGGGACAGTACTGAAGCTTTCTTT.

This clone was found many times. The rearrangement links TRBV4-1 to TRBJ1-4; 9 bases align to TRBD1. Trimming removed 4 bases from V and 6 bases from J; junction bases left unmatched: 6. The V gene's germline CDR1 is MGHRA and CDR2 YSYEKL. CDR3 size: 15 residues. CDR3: CASSPTGTGYEKLFF. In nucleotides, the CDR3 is TGCGCCAGCAGCCCCACCGGGACAGGGTATGAAAAACTGTTTTTT.

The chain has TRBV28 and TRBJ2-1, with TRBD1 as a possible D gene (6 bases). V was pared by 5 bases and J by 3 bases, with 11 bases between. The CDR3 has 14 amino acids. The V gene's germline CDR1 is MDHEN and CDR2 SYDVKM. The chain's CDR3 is CASSRGLGYNEQFF. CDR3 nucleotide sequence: TGTGCCAGCAGTAGGGGGTTGGGCTACAATGAGCAGTTCTTC. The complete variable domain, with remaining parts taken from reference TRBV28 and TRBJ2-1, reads DVKVTQSSRYLVKRTGEKVFLECVQDMDHENMFWYRQDPGLGLRLIYFSYDVKMKEKGDIPEGYSVSREKKERFSLILESASTNQTSMYLCASSRGLGYNEQFFGPGTRLTVL.

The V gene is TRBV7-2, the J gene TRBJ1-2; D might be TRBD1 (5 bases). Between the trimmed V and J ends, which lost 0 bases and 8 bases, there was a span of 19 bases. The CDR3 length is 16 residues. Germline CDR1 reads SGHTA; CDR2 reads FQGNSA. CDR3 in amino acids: CASSLAAGPRAGGYTF. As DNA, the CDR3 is TGTGCCAGCAGCTTAGCTGCAGGCCCCAGGGCTGGCGGCTACACCTTC.

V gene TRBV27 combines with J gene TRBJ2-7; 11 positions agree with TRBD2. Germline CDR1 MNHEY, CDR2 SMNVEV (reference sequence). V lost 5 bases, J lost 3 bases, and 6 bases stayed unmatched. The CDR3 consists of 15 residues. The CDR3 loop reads CASSLSGRANYEQYF. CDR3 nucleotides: TGTGCCAGCAGTCTTAGCGGGAGGGCCAACTACGAGCAGTACTTC.

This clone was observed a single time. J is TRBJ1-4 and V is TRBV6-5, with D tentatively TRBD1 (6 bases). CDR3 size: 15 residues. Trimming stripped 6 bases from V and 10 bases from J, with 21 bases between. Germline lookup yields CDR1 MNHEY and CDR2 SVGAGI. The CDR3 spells CASSSGTLKGGKLFF. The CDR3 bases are TGTGCCAGCAGCTCCGGGACACTGAAGGGTGGAAAACTGTTTTTT.

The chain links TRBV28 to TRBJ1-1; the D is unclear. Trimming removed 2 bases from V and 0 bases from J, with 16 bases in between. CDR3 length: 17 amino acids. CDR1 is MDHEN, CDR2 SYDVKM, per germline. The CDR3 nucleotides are TGTGCCAGCAGTTTACGAGGGTTAAGGACCTTGAACACTGAAGCTTTCTTT. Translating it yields CASSLRGLRTLNTEAFF.